One and the same sample provided the 19 T cell receptor beta chains below, sequenced in a study of CXCR3-negative and CXCR3-positive naive CD8 T cells. Study-wide findings and caveats: Researchers report that CXCR3-positive naive cells carry more hydrophobic TRB CDR3s than CXCR3-negative naive cells.

For these receptors, no antigen is known. UMI labels and 5' RACE were used to prepare the TRB cDNA libraries. TCRdb reprocessed the 5' RACE reads and stores each CDR3 protein as one record, lacking DNA. The clone table shows 55,000 to 70,000 distinct CDR3 sequences, with the ten largest holding about 0.57%. Input material: naive CXCR3+ CD8+ T cells from blood. Subset denoted: CD45RO-CCR7+CD27+CD95- naive CD8+ T cells expressing CXCR3 (TNR3+). The origin of the receptors is a human donor in good health. Some clones in this sample may be carry-over from other donors' samples.

The chain links TRBV12-3 or TRBV12-4 to TRBJ2-5. The CDR3 is 12 amino acids. CDR3 sequence: CASSPPDETQYF.

The chain joins TRBV29-1 to TRBJ2-7; TCRdb returns TRBD2, unconfirmable since there is no DNA. CDR1 and CDR2 from the germline V gene are SQVTM and ANQGSEA. The CDR3 totals 12 residues. The CDR3 sequence is CSALAGAYEQYF.

The chain employs TRBV9 and TRBJ1-2; TCRdb designates TRBD1, a call that cannot be tested without DNA. The germline V gene has CDR1 SGDLS and CDR2 YYNGEE. CDR3 size: 15 residues. This CDR3 reads CASSVGLGGGYGYTF. Together with reference TRBV9 and TRBJ1-2, the CDR3 gives the full variable domain: DSGVTQTPKHLITATGQRVTLRCSPRSGDLSVYWYQQSLDQGLQFLIQYYNGEERAKGNILERFSAQQFPDLHSELNLSSLELGDSALYFCASSVGLGGGYGYTFGSGTRLTVV.

V usage is TRBV7-9 and J usage is TRBJ2-1; without DNA, the TCRdb call of TRBD1 cannot be checked. This CDR3 is built from 13 residues. Germline V gives CDR1 SEHNR, CDR2 FQNEAQ (reference sequence). This CDR3 reads CASSSPDGNEQFF.

The rearrangement joins TRBV29-1 to TRBJ2-7; TCRdb returns TRBD1, unconfirmable since there is no DNA. The CDR3 extends over 12 amino acids. In germline, CDR1 is SQVTM, CDR2 ANQGSEA. The CDR3: CSVELQGSEQYF.

The gene calls are TRBV9 and TRBJ1-2. The CDR3 is made up of 11 amino acids. CDR1 is SGDLS, CDR2 YYNGEE, per germline. CDR3 region: CASSVGVDYTF. Combining the CDR3 with reference TRBV9 and TRBJ1-2 gives the whole variable domain DSGVTQTPKHLITATGQRVTLRCSPRSGDLSVYWYQQSLDQGLQFLIQYYNGEERAKGNILERFSAQQFPDLHSELNLSSLELGDSALYFCASSVGVDYTFGSGTRLTVV.

The chain is built from TRBV4-3 and TRBJ2-2. Per germline, CDR1 LGHNA and CDR2 YSLEER. The CDR3 length is 12 residues. The CDR3 here is CASSPGAGELFF.

The chain recombines TRBV4-3 with TRBJ2-1; the D call from TCRdb, TRBD2, cannot be confirmed without DNA. This CDR3 contains 14 residues. Germline loops: CDR1 LGHNA, CDR2 YSLEER. CDR3 amino acids: CASSANTRDNEQFF.

The chain uses TRBV7-6 and TRBJ1-5; the D gene TCRdb calls, TRBD1, cannot be checked with no DNA. This CDR3 contains 14 residues. Germline CDR1 SGHVS, CDR2 FNYEAQ. CDR3 sequence reads: CASSAPGSNQPQHF.

The V call is TRBV15, the J call TRBJ1-1; lacking DNA, the TRBD1 call made by TCRdb goes unchecked. Germline loops: CDR1 LNHNV, CDR2 YYDKDF (reference sequence). The CDR3 runs 14 residues. CDR3 in amino acids: CATSGSRVNTEAFF.

The V call is TRBV3-1, the J call TRBJ2-7. The CDR3 has 14 residues. Germline CDR1 reads LGHDT; CDR2 reads YNNKEL (reference sequence). This CDR3 is CASSPELLDYEQYF.

V gene TRBV12-3 or TRBV12-4 combines with J gene TRBJ1-2; TCRdb's D call of TRBD1 is untestable without DNA. This CDR3 contains 15 residues. The CDR3 reads CASSFGTGAPYGYTF.

This rearrangement joins TRBV20-1 to TRBJ2-7; the D call of TRBD1 rests on TCRdb alone, since no DNA is present to check it. The CDR3 consists of 14 residues. Per germline, CDR1 DFQATT and CDR2 SNEGSKA (reference sequence). The CDR3 loop reads CSAREGTGGYEQYF.

The V gene is TRBV6-2 or TRBV6-3, the J gene TRBJ2-3; TCRdb lists TRBD2, though no DNA is available to test this call. This CDR3 spans 16 amino acids. In germline, CDR1 is MNHEY, CDR2 SVGEGT. CDR3 in amino acids: CASSPHAGGLTDTQYF.

V gene TRBV9 combines with J gene TRBJ2-1. Germline V gene data show CDR1 as SGDLS and CDR2 as YYNGEE. The CDR3 totals 12 residues. The CDR3 reads CASSVVGGKQFF.

The rearrangement joins TRBV5-1 to TRBJ2-3; TCRdb calls TRBD1, which cannot be checked without DNA. Germline V lookup: CDR1 SGHRS, CDR2 YFSETQ. The CDR3 sequence is 16 residues long. CDR3 protein: CASRVGIGGIADTQYF. The complete variable domain, with remaining parts taken from reference TRBV5-1 and TRBJ2-3, reads KAGVTQTPRYLIKTRGQQVTLSCSPISGHRSVSWYQQTPGQGLQFLFEYFSETQRNKGNFPGRFSGRQFSNSRSEMNVSTLELGDSALYLCASRVGIGGIADTQYFGPGTRLTVL.

This chain joins TRBV15 and TRBJ2-7. This CDR3 is built from 14 residues. The germline V gene encodes CDR1 LNHNV and CDR2 YYDKDF (reference sequence). Here the CDR3 reads CATSTVSSSYEQYF.

The genes are TRBV10-3 and TRBJ2-7; the TCRdb D gene call, TRBD2, has no DNA to confirm it. CDR3 length equals 14 residues. Germline loops: CDR1 ENHRY, CDR2 SYGVKD. CDR3 protein: CAIKGGLANYEQYF.

This chain uses TRBV30 with TRBJ2-2; checking the TCRdb D call of TRBD1 is not possible without DNA. Looked up from germline, CDR1 is GTSNPN and CDR2 is SVGIG (reference sequence). The CDR3 extends over 14 amino acids. CDR3: CAWRDRANTGELFF.